The 18 T cell receptor beta chains below all came from one sample that was sequenced in a study of PD-L1 blockade in urothelial cancer. Method: immunoSEQ multiplex PCR; TCRdb's copy keeps in-frame clones and lacks some. The sample consists of just over 14,000 clones, more than 75% of them appearing once. Source: PBMCs, taken around atezolizumab (anti-PD-L1) treatment. These TCRs come from a man between 65 and 79 years old with urothelial cancer.

This sequence joins TRBV29-1 and TRBJ1-2, with 10 bases fitting TRBD1. Trimming cost V 6 bases and J 4 bases; bases outside gene matches: 11. Per the germline V gene, CDR1 is SQVTM and CDR2 is ANQGSEA. The CDR3 totals 15 residues. This chain's CDR3 is CSVETTGGAGYGYTF. The CDR3 DNA sequence: TGCAGCGTGGAAACGACAGGGGGCGCAGGCTATGGCTACACCTTC.

The V gene is TRBV5-4, the J gene TRBJ2-1, with 8 bases lining up with TRBD1. Germline CDR1 is SGHNT and CDR2 is YYREEE (reference sequence). The V segment lost 2 bases and the J segment 6 bases; nucleotides outside the gene matches: 4. The CDR3 is 14 residues long. This CDR3 is CASSLSTGANEQFF. In nucleotides, the CDR3 is TGTGCCAGCAGCTTATCGACAGGGGCCAATGAGCAGTTCTTC. The full variable domain, in which reference TRBV5-4 and TRBJ2-1 provide the parts outside the CDR3, is ETGVTQSPTHLIKTRGQQVTLRCSSQSGHNTVSWYQQALGQGPQFIFQYYREEENGRGNFPPRFSGLQFPNYSSELNVNALELDDSALYLCASSLSTGANEQFFGPGTRLTVL.

This clone was picked up one time. This CDR3 is CASRFDRRQKHPNYGYTF. In DNA form, the CDR3 reads TGTGCAAGTCGCTTTGATCGTCGACAGAAACACCCTAACTATGGCTACACCTTC. This sequence joins TRBV12-2 and TRBJ1-2; the D call of TRBD1 is as the table states it, not checked on the DNA. TRBV12-2 is flagged as a pseudogene. CDR3 length equals 18 residues.

The rearrangement joins TRBV19 to TRBJ2-7; TRBD2 might be the D (7 bases). This CDR3 has 15 amino acids. V was shortened by 1 base and J by 9 bases, with 19 bases between the two germline ends. Germline lookup yields CDR1 LNHDA and CDR2 SQIVND (reference sequence). CDR3 nucleotide sequence: TGTGCCAGTAGTATAGGCGGCGGGGGCCCATCCGCGCAGTACTTC. It encodes CASSIGGGGPSAQYF. The full variable domain, its missing parts supplied by reference TRBV19 and TRBJ2-7, is DGGITQSPKYLFRKEGQNVTLSCEQNLNHDAMYWYRQDPGQGLRLIYYSQIVNDFQKGDIAEGYSVSREKKESFPLTVTSAQKNPTAFYLCASSIGGGGPSAQYFGPGTRLTVT.

The V gene is TRBV5-1, the J gene TRBJ1-4; D remains unclear. Germline values: CDR1 SGHRS, CDR2 YFSETQ. The CDR3 covers 14 residues. The V end was cut by 0 bases, the J end by 7 bases, with 10 bases between. CDR3 bases: TGCGCCAGCAGCTTGGGAACGGGTGGTGAAAAACTGTTTTTT. Its protein is CASSLGTGGEKLFF.

The chain combines TRBV27 with TRBJ2-1; TRBD1 aligns across 7 bases. This CDR3 has 12 residues. The trim removed 5 bases at V and 9 bases at J, leaving 4 bases unmatched. Per germline, CDR1 MNHEY and CDR2 SMNVEV (reference sequence). As DNA, the CDR3 is TGTGCCAGCAGTCTCAGGGGGTTTGAGCAGTTCTTC. The encoded protein is CASSLRGFEQFF.

The chain recombines TRBV6-5 with TRBJ2-7; D is ambiguous. The V end lost 0 bases, the J end lost 0 bases, and 12 bases lay between the germline ends. In germline, CDR1 is MNHEY, CDR2 SVGAGI. The length of the CDR3 is 16 residues. In DNA, the CDR3 is TGTGCCAGCAGTTACTCGAAGTTGTGGGCCTCCTACGAGCAGTACTTC. Amino acids: CASSYSKLWASYEQYF.

The chain combines TRBV7-5 with TRBJ1-5; the D call TRBD1 from the table was never checked on the DNA. TRBV7-5 is shown as a pseudogene. The length of the CDR3 is 14 residues. This CDR3 is CVRSRQGRHQPQHF. CDR3 nucleotide sequence: TGTGTCAGAAGCAGACAGGGTCGACATCAGCCCCAGCATTTT.

This rearrangement joins TRBV28 to TRBJ2-5; D is perhaps TRBD2 (5 bases). The length of the CDR3 is 15 residues. In germline, CDR1 is MDHEN, CDR2 SYDVKM. With 3 bases removed from V and 4 bases from J, the gap between germline ends came to 15 bases. This CDR3 reads CASSFPPSRGETQYF. The CDR3 coding sequence is TGTGCCAGCAGTTTCCCGCCCTCCCGGGGAGAGACCCAGTACTTC.

The chain employs TRBV19 and TRBJ1-4; no clear D gene. This CDR3 is built from 13 residues. The V gene lost 6 bases and the J gene lost 5 bases, with 10 bases spanning the gap. The germline CDR1 and CDR2 sequences are LNHDA and SQIVND (reference sequence). The CDR3 DNA sequence: TGTGCCAGTAGATCACGAGGAAATGAAAAACTGTTTTTT. This sequence encodes CASRSRGNEKLFF.

This chain connects TRBV5-4 to TRBJ2-1, with a possible D match to TRBD1 (5 bases). V gave up 2 bases and J gave up 7 bases, with 10 bases separating them. Germline-derived CDR1 and CDR2 are SGHNT and YYREEE (reference sequence). The CDR3 loop spans 13 amino acids. The CDR3, as DNA: TGTGCCAGCAGCTTTGGACAACCGAATGAGCAGTTCTTC. Amino acid sequence: CASSFGQPNEQFF.

J is TRBJ2-2 and V is TRBV7-8; no definite D call. Trimming removed 5 bases at V and 2 bases at J, with 12 bases between. The CDR3 sequence is 15 residues long. Germline V gene data show CDR1 as SGHVS and CDR2 as FQNEAQ. In DNA, the CDR3 is TGTGCCAGCAGCGCGGAGCCCAGAAACACCGGGGAGCTGTTTTTT. It is translated as CASSAEPRNTGELFF.

The chain joins TRBV19 to TRBJ1-2; no clear D. The germline V and J ends were trimmed by 3 bases and 3 bases, with 14 bases remaining between them. Germline assignment: CDR1 LNHDA and CDR2 SQIVND (reference sequence). CDR3 length: 15 amino acids. The CDR3 here is CASSIPEGGHYGYTF. The CDR3 DNA is TGTGCCAGTAGTATTCCCGAAGGAGGACACTATGGCTACACCTTC.

This clone has just one count. This chain links TRBV6-5 with TRBJ1-5, with a tentative D call TRBD1 (5 bases). CDR3 length equals 15 residues. The V gene's germline CDR1 is MNHEY and CDR2 SVGAGI. Trimming left V 7 bases short and J 1 base short, with 14 bases between. Here the CDR3 DNA reads TGTGCCAGCACGCCCATTCAGGGCAGCAATCAGCCCCAGCATTTT. Its translation is CASTPIQGSNQPQHF.

The V gene is TRBV4-2, the J gene TRBJ1-1, with D perhaps TRBD1 (5 bases). The CDR3 spans 14 residues. Trimming removed 0 bases at V and 7 bases at J, with 12 bases between. The germline gives CDR1 LGHNA, CDR2 YNFKEQ. Here the CDR3 DNA reads TGTGCCAGCAGCCAAGATCGGGGGGTAGGTGAAGCTTTCTTT. This gives the protein CASSQDRGVGEAFF.

The V and J genes are TRBV5-1 and TRBJ2-3, with 7 bases aligning to TRBD2. The CDR3 totals 15 residues. Germline V CDR1 and CDR2: SGHRS, YFSETQ. Losses at the gene ends were 0 bases for V and 2 bases for J; bases not matched to a gene: 3. In DNA, the CDR3 is TGCGCCAGCAGCTTGGGGGAGGGCTACACAGATACGCAGTATTTT. Translation: CASSLGEGYTDTQYF.

The rearrangement joins TRBV11-2 to TRBJ2-1; D call uncertain. V lost 3 bases and J lost 5, with 8 bases in between. This CDR3 is 13 amino acids long. Per germline, CDR1 SGHAT and CDR2 FQNNGV. CDR3 nucleotide sequence: TGTGCCAGCAGCTTGGTGTCGGACAATGAGCAGTTCTTC. The encoded protein is CASSLVSDNEQFF. The full variable domain, with the rest looked up from reference TRBV11-2 and TRBJ2-1, is EAGVAQSPRYKIIEKRQSVAFWCNPISGHATLYWYQQILGQGPKLLIQFQNNGVVDDSQLPKDRFSAERLKGVDSTLKIQPAKLEDSAVYLCASSLVSDNEQFFGPGTRLTVL.

This clone was seen a few times. The gene calls are TRBV4-1 and TRBJ1-6; 8 bases fit TRBD1. The V gene end was trimmed by 3 bases and the J gene end by 7 bases; junction bases not matched to a gene: 8. CDR3 length: 16 residues. Germline CDR1 is MGHRA and CDR2 is YSYEKL. CDR3 DNA: TGCGCCAGCAGCCATCCGGGGACAGGATGGAATTCACCCCTCCACTTT. This encodes CASSHPGTGWNSPLHF.